This T cell receptor (beta chain) emerged from a study of beta chain features in type 1 diabetes. Trimming removed 7 bases from V and 3 bases from J, with 19 bases in between. CDR1 and CDR2 (germline): SGHTA, FQGTGA. The length of the CDR3 is 16 residues. cDNA synthesis used the whole RNA isolate, giving expressed TCRB sequences. TCRdb's copy holds only in-frame clones and misses some; the assay was immunoSEQ multiplex PCR. This table holds some 230,000 clones, over 7.5% found once. CD45RO/CCR7/CD25/CD127/CD95/CD27 separated CD4+ naive, central memory, regulatory and stem cell-like memory cells by sorting. All sorted populations exceeded 95% purity.

Sequencing was done on a sample of naive CD4+ T cells from blood. The V gene is TRBV7-3, the J gene TRBJ1-5; tentative D call: TRBD1 (5 bases). The sequence was collected from a woman aged 18 to 35 in good health. CDR3 sequence reads: CASMPLGGINNQPQHF. CDR3 DNA sequence: TGTGCCAGCATGCCCTTGGGGGGGATTAACAATCAGCCCCAGCATTTT. Complete variable domain (other parts from reference TRBV7-3 and TRBJ1-5): GAGVSQTPSNKVTEKGKYVELRCDPISGHTALYWYRQSLGQGPEFLIYFQGTGAADDSGLPNDRFFAVRPEGSVSTLKIQRTERGDSAVYLCASMPLGGINNQPQHFGDGTRLSIL.